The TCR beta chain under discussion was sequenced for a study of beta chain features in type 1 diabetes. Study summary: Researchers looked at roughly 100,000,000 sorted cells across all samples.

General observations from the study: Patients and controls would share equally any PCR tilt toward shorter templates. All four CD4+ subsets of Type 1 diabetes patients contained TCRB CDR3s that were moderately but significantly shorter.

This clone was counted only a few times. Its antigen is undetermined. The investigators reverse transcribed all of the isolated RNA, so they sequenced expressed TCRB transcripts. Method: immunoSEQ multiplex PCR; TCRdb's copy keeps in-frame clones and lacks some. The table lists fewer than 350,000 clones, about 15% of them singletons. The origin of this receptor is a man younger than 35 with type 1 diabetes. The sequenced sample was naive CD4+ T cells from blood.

The CDR3 loop reads CASSPGEGGKGYTF. In nucleotides, the CDR3 is TGTGCCAGCAGCCCTGGTGAAGGGGGCAAGGGCTACACCTTC. This chain joins TRBV7-2 and TRBJ1-2, with 7 nucleotides matching TRBD1. The CDR3 is made up of 14 amino acids. V shed 5 bases, J shed 8 bases, and the junction held 11 bases outside the gene matches. Germline CDR1 reads SGHTA; CDR2 reads FQGNSA.